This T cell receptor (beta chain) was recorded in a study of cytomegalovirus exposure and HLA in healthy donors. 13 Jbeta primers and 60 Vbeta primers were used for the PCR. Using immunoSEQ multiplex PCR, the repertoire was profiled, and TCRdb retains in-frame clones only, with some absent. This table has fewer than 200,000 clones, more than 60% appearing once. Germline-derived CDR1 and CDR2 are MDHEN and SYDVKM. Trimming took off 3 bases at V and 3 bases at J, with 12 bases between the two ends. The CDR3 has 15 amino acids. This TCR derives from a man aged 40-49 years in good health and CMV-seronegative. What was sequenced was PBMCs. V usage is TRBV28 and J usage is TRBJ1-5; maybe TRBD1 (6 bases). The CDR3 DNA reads TGTGCCAGCAGTTTTCGCAGGGGAAACAATCAGCCCCAGCATTTT. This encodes CASSFRRGNNQPQHF.